This T cell receptor (beta chain) was sequenced for a study of response to subunit inactivated influenza vaccine. With respect to this clonotype: Antigen unknown.

Notes on the study in general: T cells newly recruited by each seasonal influenza vaccination are few, the authors suggested.

MiXCR, applied by TCRdb to the RT-PCR reads, yields one record per CDR3 protein. Of 500,000 to 600,000 distinct CDR3 sequences listed, approximately 15% are singletons. The CDR3 has 16 amino acids. The V and J ends lost 1 base and 4 bases, in that order; junction bases with no gene match: 8. Germline CDR1 reads SGHTA; CDR2 reads FQGTGA. The sequenced sample was PBMCs from blood, obtained less than 13 days after vaccination. This clonotype was obtained from a man aged 45-65 years who received an inactivated influenza vaccine. The V call is TRBV7-3, the J call TRBJ2-3, with 7 bases that match TRBD2. The chain's CDR3 is CASSLIRREKADTQYF. The CDR3 bases are TGTGCCAGCAGCTTAATACGGCGGGAGAAGGCAGATACGCAGTATTTT.